Shown below are 29 T cell receptor beta chains from a single sample sequenced in a study of T cell responses to AZD1222 COVID-19 vaccine. Generated by immunoSEQ multiplex PCR, the TCRdb table keeps only in-frame clones and is missing some. The table includes 200,000 to 250,000 clones, roughly 94% detected once. The specimen was peripheral blood, collected 28 days after the second dose of the MenACWY control vaccine. The receptors were gathered from an adult who received the MenACWY meningococcal vaccine as a control.

The rearrangement joins TRBV7-9 to TRBJ2-2; TRBD2 is a possible D gene (6 bases). From germline, CDR1 is SEHNR and CDR2 FQNEAQ (reference sequence). Trimming took 2 bases from V and 3 from J, leaving 10 bases between them. This CDR3 spans 15 amino acids. CDR3 coding DNA: TGTGCCAGCAGCTTACCGGGAGTTGACACCGGGGAGCTGTTTTTT. Translation gives CASSLPGVDTGELFF.

The chain joins TRBV28 to TRBJ2-7; either TRBD1 or TRBD2 may fit D (5 bases each). CDR1 and CDR2 (germline): MDHEN, SYDVKM. The CDR3 covers 17 residues. V lost 5 bases to trimming and J lost 0 bases, with 20 bases between them. CDR3 bases: TGTGCCAGCAGTCGACTCTTCCGGGACCGGAGCTCCTACGAGCAGTACTTC. Protein: CASSRLFRDRSSYEQYF.

The chain is built from TRBV13 and TRBJ2-1; TRBD2 might be the D (7 bases). V dropped 0 bases and J dropped 6 bases, with 15 bases sitting between them. Per germline, CDR1 PRHDT and CDR2 FYEKMQ (reference sequence). The CDR3 is 16 amino acids. The CDR3 nucleotides are TGTGCCAGCAGCTTAGGCCACGGGGGGCTCGGCAATGAGCAGTTCTTC. Its protein is CASSLGHGGLGNEQFF.

The genes are TRBV28 and TRBJ1-2; D gene unclear. V gave up 8 bases and J gave up 6 bases, with 10 bases separating them. Germline V gives CDR1 MDHEN, CDR2 SYDVKM. The CDR3 loop spans 11 amino acids. DNA of the CDR3: TGTGCCAGCGTCTCCGGGGATGGCTACACCTTC. Translation: CASVSGDGYTF.

Notes on this clone: The same CDR3 can be traced to other DNA sequences in this sample. This chain uses TRBV5-1 with TRBJ1-2; D might be TRBD1 (6 bases). Per germline, CDR1 SGHRS and CDR2 YFSETQ. With 0 bases removed from V and 8 bases from J, the gap between germline ends came to 11 bases. The CDR3 totals 13 residues. This CDR3 is CASSLDSGGGYTF. In nucleotides, the CDR3 is TGCGCCAGCAGCTTGGACTCCGGGGGCGGCTACACCTTC.

The V call is TRBV18, the J call TRBJ1-1, with D perhaps matching TRBD1 (5 bases). V lost 5 bases and J 1 base, leaving 14 bases between the germline ends. Germline lookup yields CDR1 KGHSH and CDR2 LQKENI. The CDR3 contains 15 residues. The CDR3 spells CASSVRAGGNTEAFF. For the CDR3, the DNA is TGTGCCAGCTCAGTCAGAGCGGGGGGGAACACTGAAGCTTTCTTT.

This clone appeared once. This chain's CDR3 is CASSQERGPSTDTQYF. CDR3 nucleotide sequence: TGTGCCAGCAGCCAAGAGCGGGGGCCTAGCACAGATACGCAGTATTTT. The J gene is TRBJ2-3, the V gene TRBV4-2; the D gene is possibly TRBD2 (7 bases). The CDR3 contains 16 residues. Germline CDR1 is LGHNA and CDR2 is YNFKEQ. Trimming stripped 0 bases from V and 0 bases from J, with 10 bases between.

This chain connects TRBV27 to TRBJ1-5, with D possibly matching TRBD1 (6 bases). V was pared by 5 bases and J by 6 bases, with 20 bases between. Germline CDR1 is MNHEY and CDR2 is SMNVEV (reference sequence). The CDR3 runs 16 residues. The CDR3 bases are TGTGCCAGCAGTCCGCTACAGGGTCACCGGGGTCAGCCCCAGCATTTT. Amino acids: CASSPLQGHRGQPQHF.

The CDR3 sequence is CSVDRDRDYGYTF. CDR3 nucleotides: TGCAGCGTTGACCGGGACAGGGACTATGGCTACACCTTC. The V and J genes are TRBV29-1 and TRBJ1-2; TRBD1 agrees at 9 bases. The ends lost 3 bases at V and 3 bases at J; junction bases unmatched: 2. There are 13 residues in the CDR3. The germline CDR1 and CDR2 sequences are SQVTM and ANQGSEA.

This clone appeared once. The chain uses TRBV20-1 and TRBJ2-1; TRBD2 agrees at 7 bases. The CDR3 is 13 residues long. V shed 6 bases, J shed 9 bases, and the junction held 11 bases outside the gene matches. The germline V gene has CDR1 DFQATT and CDR2 SNEGSKA (reference sequence). The CDR3 DNA reads as TGCAGTGCCAGTCAGCCCTGGGGGGGTGAGCAGTTCTTC. Translating gives CSASQPWGGEQFF.

The V and J genes are TRBV6-5 and TRBJ2-7; D is unresolved. Trimming removed 6 bases from V and 0 bases from J, with 9 bases in between. Germline V CDR1 and CDR2: MNHEY, SVGAGI. This CDR3 is 13 amino acids long. CDR3 coding DNA: TGTGCCAGCAGCCCCGGCAGCTCCTACGAGCAGTACTTC. Amino acid sequence: CASSPGSSYEQYF.

The CDR3 is CASSLDRAWNEKLFF. Written as DNA, the CDR3 is TGTGCCAGTAGTCTCGACAGGGCTTGGAATGAAAAACTGTTTTTT. The J gene is TRBJ1-4, the V gene TRBV19; 7 nucleotides match TRBD1. V gave up 5 bases and J gave up 5 bases; unmatched junction bases: 8. Per the germline V gene, CDR1 is LNHDA and CDR2 is SQIVND (reference sequence). The CDR3 covers 15 residues. The whole variable domain, remainder taken from reference TRBV19 and TRBJ1-4, is DGGITQSPKYLFRKEGQNVTLSCEQNLNHDAMYWYRQDPGQGLRLIYYSQIVNDFQKGDIAEGYSVSREKKESFPLTVTSAQKNPTAFYLCASSLDRAWNEKLFFGSGTQLSVL.

The gene calls are TRBV2 and TRBJ1-2; D unclear. The germline V gene encodes CDR1 SNHLY and CDR2 FYNNEI. Trimming took off 10 bases at V and 8 bases at J, with 14 bases between the two ends. There are 11 residues in the CDR3. The CDR3 spells CAIWTGGGYTF. The CDR3 DNA is TGTGCCATTTGGACGGGCGGAGGCTACACCTTC.

The chain employs TRBV28 and TRBJ2-1; TRBD1 matches at 9 bases. V was pared by 6 bases and J by 7 bases, with 13 bases of the junction left unmatched. Germline V gives CDR1 MDHEN, CDR2 SYDVKM. CDR3 length: 16 amino acids. The CDR3 sequence is CASRFAGGQGYNEQFF. In nucleotides, the CDR3 is TGTGCCAGCAGATTTGCCGGGGGACAGGGATATAATGAGCAGTTCTTC.

The rearrangement links TRBV7-9 to TRBJ1-5; D call uncertain. This CDR3 is 14 amino acids long. CDR1 is SEHNR and CDR2 is FQNEAQ in the germline V gene (reference sequence). Trimming left V 3 bases short and J 3 bases short, with 9 bases between. The chain's CDR3 is CASSLGQANQPQHF. CDR3 sequence (DNA): TGTGCCAGCAGCTTGGGTCAGGCCAATCAGCCCCAGCATTTT.

The rearrangement links TRBV5-6 to TRBJ1-5; D perhaps matches TRBD1 (6 bases). The CDR3 spans 15 residues. V gave up 1 base and J gave up 3 bases, with 11 bases separating them. Germline V gene lookup returns CDR1 SGHDT and CDR2 YYEEEE. In DNA, the CDR3 is TGTGCCAGCAGCTTGCGACAGGATAACAATCAGCCCCAGCATTTT. Translation gives CASSLRQDNNQPQHF.

The gene calls are TRBV4-1 and TRBJ1-1; 7 bases are shared with TRBD1. V shed 6 bases, J shed 3 bases, and the junction held 4 bases outside the gene matches. The CDR3 is 13 amino acids. Germline V gene data show CDR1 as MGHRA and CDR2 as YSYEKL. This chain's CDR3 is CASSRQGYTEAFF. CDR3 sequence (DNA): TGCGCCAGCAGTCGACAGGGCTACACTGAAGCTTTCTTT.

The chain recombines TRBV6-5 with TRBJ1-6, with 7 bases aligning to TRBD1. CDR3 size: 16 residues. J gave up 6 bases and V 4 bases, and 9 bases lay outside the gene matches. CDR1 and CDR2 from the germline V gene are MNHEY and SVGAGI. The CDR3 DNA sequence: TGTGCCAGCAGTTGCGGGCAGGGGGTGGTTAATTCACCCCTCCACTTT. Its protein is CASSCGQGVVNSPLHF.

This rearrangement joins TRBV6-5 to TRBJ2-1; 8 bases are shared with TRBD2. Germline CDR1 and CDR2: MNHEY and SVGAGI. The CDR3 totals 14 residues. V lost 6 bases to trimming and J lost 4 bases; unmatched junction nucleotides: 5. CDR3 DNA sequence: TGTGCCAGCAGGGTCGGGGGGGCTTACAATGAGCAGTTCTTC. This gives the protein CASRVGGAYNEQFF.

The rearrangement links TRBV6-1 to TRBJ1-5; 8 nucleotides line up with TRBD1. The J segment lost 7 bases and the V segment lost 3 bases, leaving 8 bases of the junction unmatched. Germline CDR1 reads MNHNS; CDR2 reads SASEGT. The CDR3 extends over 15 amino acids. The CDR3 bases are TGTGCCAGCAGTGAGCGGACAGGGAGCGGGCAGCCCCAGCATTTT. Its translation: CASSERTGSGQPQHF.

The rearrangement joins TRBV5-6 to TRBJ2-1; D is perhaps TRBD1 (6 bases). Per germline, CDR1 SGHDT and CDR2 YYEEEE. V lost 1 base and J lost 3, with 11 bases in between. The CDR3 has 15 residues. The CDR3 protein is CASSLNWDNYNEQFF. Here the CDR3 DNA reads TGTGCCAGCAGCTTGAATTGGGACAACTACAATGAGCAGTTCTTC.

The V and J genes are TRBV6-5 and TRBJ1-5, with D unclear. The CDR3 is 15 residues long. Between the trimmed V and J ends, which lost 7 bases and 0 bases, there was a span of 13 bases. Germline V gives CDR1 MNHEY, CDR2 SVGAGI. CDR3 protein: CASTLGRVSNQPQHF. For the CDR3, the DNA is TGTGCCAGCACCTTAGGCAGAGTTAGCAATCAGCCCCAGCATTTT.

The chain carries TRBV2 and TRBJ1-6; D is undetermined. The germline CDR1 and CDR2 sequences are SNHLY and FYNNEI. This CDR3 is built from 17 residues. Trimming shortened V by 6 bases and J by 0 bases, and 15 bases separated the two germline ends. The CDR3 region has the DNA TGTGCCAGCAGCGGGTCGGCTGGAAGCTCCTATAATTCACCCCTCCACTTT. Its protein is CASSGSAGSSYNSPLHF.

This chain connects TRBV9 to TRBJ1-1; D gene uncertain. Germline CDR1 SGDLS, CDR2 YYNGEE. The germline V and J ends were trimmed by 0 bases and 2 bases, with 14 bases remaining between them. This CDR3 region has 16 residues. CDR3: CASSVGSVTANTEAFF. CDR3 DNA: TGTGCCAGCAGCGTAGGTAGTGTAACAGCAAACACTGAAGCTTTCTTT.

The gene calls are TRBV6-6 and TRBJ2-7; a possible D gene is TRBD1 (6 bases). CDR3 length equals 14 residues. Germline values: CDR1 MNHNY, CDR2 SVGAGI (reference sequence). Trimming removed 6 bases at V and 2 bases at J, with 14 bases between. The CDR3: CASRLTGSAYEQYF. Written as DNA, the CDR3 is TGTGCCAGCAGACTGACAGGTTCCGCCTACGAGCAGTACTTC.

This chain connects TRBV10-3 to TRBJ2-3; 10 positions agree with TRBD1. Per germline, CDR1 ENHRY and CDR2 SYGVKD. This CDR3 region has 14 residues. Trimming took 10 bases from V and 3 from J; bases not matched to a gene: 7. The DNA for the CDR3 is TGTGCCAGCTTTCCGGGACAGGGGACAGATACGCAGTATTTT. As protein: CASFPGQGTDTQYF.

V gene TRBV2 combines with J gene TRBJ1-1, with a possible D match to TRBD1 (5 bases). Germline assignment: CDR1 SNHLY and CDR2 FYNNEI. The germline V and J ends were trimmed by 9 bases and 8 bases, with 10 bases remaining between them. This CDR3 is built from 10 residues. The CDR3: CASEGEEAFF. CDR3 nucleotide sequence: TGTGCCAGTGAAGGGGAAGAAGCTTTCTTT.

This sequence joins TRBV30 and TRBJ1-2; 10 bases line up with TRBD1. The trim removed 8 bases at V and 4 bases at J, leaving 4 bases unmatched. The CDR3 runs 12 residues. Looked up from germline, CDR1 is GTSNPN and CDR2 is SVGIG (reference sequence). CDR3 bases: TGTGCCCGGGACAGGGGTGCCTATGGCTACACCTTC. Residues: CARDRGAYGYTF.

The gene calls are TRBV4-1 and TRBJ1-6; D may be TRBD1 (5 bases). V was cut by 3 bases and J by 0 bases, with 12 bases left in between. This CDR3 comprises 17 residues. Germline CDR1 is MGHRA and CDR2 is YSYEKL. The CDR3 is CASSHGQSGSYNSPLHF. CDR3 sequence (DNA): TGCGCCAGCAGCCATGGACAATCCGGCTCCTATAATTCACCCCTCCACTTT.